This paragraph reports one T cell receptor (beta chain). Libraries were prepared by immunoSEQ multiplex PCR; TCRdb keeps only in-frame clonotypes and omits some of them. This sample carries 250,000 or so clones, around 84% of them seen once, and the ten largest clones take approximately 5.3%. The source of the sample is a study of blood T cell repertoires in COVID-19. The CDR3 runs to 20 residues. Germline CDR1 and CDR2: PRHDT and FYEKMQ (reference sequence). J gave up 2 bases and V 6 bases, and 22 bases lay outside the gene matches. The chain uses TRBV13 and TRBJ1-5; 7 bases are shared with TRBD1. The sequence was obtained from a woman in her sixties or seventies with COVID-19, enrolled during active disease. Source material: peripheral blood. The CDR3 is CASSKRGVGTAEIGNQPQHF. In DNA, the CDR3 is TGTGCCAGCAGTAAGAGGGGGGTCGGGACAGCCGAGATCGGCAATCAGCCCCAGCATTTT.